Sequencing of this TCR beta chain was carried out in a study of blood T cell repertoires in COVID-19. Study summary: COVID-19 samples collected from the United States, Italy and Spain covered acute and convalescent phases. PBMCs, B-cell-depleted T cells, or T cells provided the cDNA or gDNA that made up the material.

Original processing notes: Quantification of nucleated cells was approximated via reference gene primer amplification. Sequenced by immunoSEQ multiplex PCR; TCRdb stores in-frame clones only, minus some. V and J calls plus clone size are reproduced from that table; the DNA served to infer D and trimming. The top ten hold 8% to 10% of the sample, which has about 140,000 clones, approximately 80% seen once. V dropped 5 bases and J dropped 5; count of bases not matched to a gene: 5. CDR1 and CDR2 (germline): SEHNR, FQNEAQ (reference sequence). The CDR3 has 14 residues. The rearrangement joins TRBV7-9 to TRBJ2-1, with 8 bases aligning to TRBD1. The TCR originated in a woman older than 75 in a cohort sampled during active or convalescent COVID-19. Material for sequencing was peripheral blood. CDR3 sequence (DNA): TGTGCCAGCAGCCCACGGACAGGGAACAATGAGCAGTTCTTC. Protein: CASSPRTGNNEQFF.